Below, 18 T cell receptor beta chains from the same sample are listed, as sequenced in a study of early T cells in non-severe SARS-CoV-2 infection. TCRdb re-called the 5' RACE reads with MiXCR, one entry per CDR3 protein. The table lists more than 25,000 distinct CDR3 sequences, less than 6.5% of them singletons, with about 2.5% in the top ten. Source material: whole blood. These receptors were taken from an adult who was a healthcare worker with PCR-confirmed SARS-CoV-2 infection or an uninfected control (not recorded which).

Relative to its sample, this clonotype is medium-sized (0.01 to 0.1%). The rearrangement joins TRBV11-2 to TRBJ2-3, with unresolved D. Trimming took 6 bases from V and 6 from J, leaving 13 bases between them. CDR3 length: 13 amino acids. From germline, CDR1 is SGHAT and CDR2 FQNNGV. CDR3 bases: TGTGCCAGCAGTGTCGGCCGCTCGGATACGCAGTATTTT. It is translated as CASSVGRSDTQYF.

This clonotype came up many times. The chain combines TRBV7-9 with TRBJ1-1; D is undetermined. The V end was cut by 5 bases, the J end by 6 bases, with 10 bases between. The CDR3 consists of 12 residues. Germline V gene sequence: CDR1 SEHNR, CDR2 FQNEAQ (reference sequence). CDR3 protein: CASSGSDAEAFF. CDR3 nucleotide sequence: TGTGCCAGCAGCGGGTCCGACGCTGAAGCTTTCTTT.

This clonotype was counted many times. The chain uses TRBV2 and TRBJ2-1; 12 nucleotides line up with TRBD2. Germline CDR1 is SNHLY and CDR2 is FYNNEI. Trimming cost V 6 bases and J 7 bases; bases outside gene matches: 4. The length of the CDR3 is 14 residues. The CDR3 is CASSRLAGENEQFF. CDR3 bases: TGTGCCAGCAGCCGACTAGCGGGAGAGAATGAGCAGTTCTTC.

This clonotype was seen at least ten times. The chain employs TRBV7-9 and TRBJ2-1, with 9 positions matching TRBD2. The CDR3 length is 14 residues. The trim removed 3 bases at V and 9 bases at J, leaving 6 bases unmatched. The germline V gene has CDR1 SEHNR and CDR2 FQNEAQ (reference sequence). CDR3 amino acids: CASSLGREGFEQFF. CDR3 DNA: TGTGCCAGCAGCTTGGGGCGGGAGGGCTTTGAGCAGTTCTTC.

At least ten counts were recorded for this clonotype. The V gene is TRBV7-9, the J gene TRBJ2-3; D remains unclear. The CDR3 totals 17 residues. Germline-derived CDR1 and CDR2 are SEHNR and FQNEAQ (reference sequence). Trimming stripped 1 base from V and 0 bases from J, with 14 bases between. The CDR3 reads CASSLEFRTLSTDTQYF. CDR3 DNA: TGTGCCAGCAGCTTAGAATTCAGAACACTTAGCACAGATACGCAGTATTTT. The variable domain in full, with the rest retrieved from reference TRBV7-9 and TRBJ2-3, is DTGVSQNPRHKITKRGQNVTFRCDPISEHNRLYWYRQTLGQGPEFLTYFQNEAQLEKSRLLSDRFSAERPKGSFSTLEIQRTEQGDSAMYLCASSLEFRTLSTDTQYFGPGTRLTVL.

This clonotype appeared many times. The chain combines TRBV3-1 with TRBJ2-4; D unclear. Germline CDR1 LGHDT, CDR2 YNNKEL (reference sequence). CDR3 size: 15 residues. V lost 4 bases and J 1 base, leaving 11 bases between the germline ends. Here the CDR3 DNA reads TGTGCCAGCAGCCTCTCCTTTATGGCCAAAAACATTCAGTACTTC. It encodes CASSLSFMAKNIQYF. Supplemented by reference TRBV3-1 and TRBJ2-4, the full variable domain reads DTAVSQTPKYLVTQMGNDKSIKCEQNLGHDTMYWYKQDSKKFLKIMFSYNNKELIINETVPNRFSPKSPDKAHLNLHINSLELGDSAVYFCASSLSFMAKNIQYFGAGTRLSVL.

The CDR3 loop reads CASSSGWGTYEQYF. In DNA form, the CDR3 reads TGTGCCAGCAGTTCCGGGTGGGGTACCTACGAGCAGTACTTC. The chain joins TRBV12-3 or TRBV12-4 to TRBJ2-7; no reliable D call. The ends were cut back, 4 bases at V and 2 bases at J, with 12 bases in the middle. The CDR3 is 14 amino acids.

This clonotype was counted many times. This chain connects TRBV24-1 to TRBJ2-2, with no clear D. CDR3 size: 13 residues. Per germline, CDR1 KGHDR and CDR2 SFDVKD. V lost 4 bases to trimming and J lost 6 bases, with 8 bases between them. In nucleotides, the CDR3 is TGTGCCACCAGTGAGAGTGGACCCGGGGAGCTGTTTTTT. The encoded protein is CATSESGPGELFF.

The rearrangement joins TRBV5-4 to TRBJ1-1; 9 bases are shared with TRBD1. After removal of 2 bases from V and 4 bases from J, the junction contained 6 bases not matched to a gene. The germline CDR1 and CDR2 sequences are SGHNT and YYREEE (reference sequence). The CDR3 is made up of 15 amino acids. CDR3 residues: CASSFRTGEGTEAFF. The CDR3 nucleotides read TGTGCCAGCAGCTTCCGGACAGGGGAGGGCACTGAAGCTTTCTTT.

At least ten counts were recorded for this clonotype. The V call is TRBV20-1, the J call TRBJ2-3; D may be TRBD1 (5 bases). Trimming removed 0 bases from V and 1 base from J, with 17 bases in between. The germline gives CDR1 DFQATT, CDR2 SNEGSKA (reference sequence). The CDR3 is 17 amino acids. The CDR3 DNA sequence: TGCAGTGCTAGAGATACGGCCGCCTTGGGGCGCACAGATACGCAGTATTTT. Encoded protein: CSARDTAALGRTDTQYF.

This clonotype has just a few counts. The J gene is TRBJ1-5, the V gene TRBV24-1; D call uncertain. Trimming left V 0 bases short and J 10 bases short, with 12 bases between. Germline V gene sequence: CDR1 KGHDR, CDR2 SFDVKD. The CDR3 loop spans 14 amino acids. CDR3 in amino acids: CATSDLNQSGPQHF. The CDR3 nucleotides are TGTGCCACCAGTGATTTGAATCAATCAGGCCCCCAGCATTTT.

This clonotype was detected many times. V gene TRBV19 combines with J gene TRBJ2-7; 7 bases map to TRBD2. CDR3 length: 15 residues. Trimming at V came to 4 bases and at J to 5 bases, leaving 11 bases not matched to a gene. CDR1 and CDR2 (germline): LNHDA, SQIVND (reference sequence). CDR3 in DNA: TGTGCCAGTAGTAATACCTGGGGGGGAAGGAACGAGCAGTACTTC. This codes for CASSNTWGGRNEQYF.

This clonotype was recorded many times. The chain couples TRBV5-4 to TRBJ2-3, with no clear D. The length of the CDR3 is 12 residues. Deletions cut 5 bases from V and 0 bases from J, with 4 bases between. CDR1 is SGHNT, CDR2 YYREEE, per germline (reference sequence). The CDR3 region has the DNA TGTGCCAGCAGTCGTAGCACAGATACGCAGTATTTT. It specifies CASSRSTDTQYF.

Concerning this clonotype: A much bigger clone sits one base away, suggesting this may be a read error. This sequence joins TRBV7-3 and TRBJ2-5; the D gene could be TRBD1 or TRBD2 (5 bases each). This CDR3 comprises 14 residues. CDR1 and CDR2 (germline): SGHTA, FQGTGA. For the CDR3, the DNA is TGTGCCTGCAGCATTACCGGGACCCAAGAGACCCAGTACTTC. Its translation: CACSITGTQETQYF. Variable domain in full (rest from reference TRBV7-3 and TRBJ2-5): GAGVSQTPSNKVTEKGKYVELRCDPISGHTALYWYRQSLGQGPEFLIYFQGTGAADDSGLPNDRFFAVRPEGSVSTLKIQRTERGDSAVYLCACSITGTQETQYFGPGTRLLVL.

Only a few counts were recorded for this clonotype. The genes are TRBV12-3 or TRBV12-4 and TRBJ1-4; no firm D call. This CDR3 has 14 residues. With 3 bases removed from V and 1 base from J, the gap between germline ends came to 6 bases. The CDR3 DNA reads TGTGCCAGCAGTTTGGGAGGAACTAATGAAAAACTGTTTTTT. This codes for CASSLGGTNEKLFF.

In its sample, this clonotype was seen many times. The chain uses TRBV20-1 and TRBJ1-6; 7 bases agree with TRBD1. This CDR3 comprises 14 residues. J gave up 8 bases and V 5 bases, and 9 bases lay outside the gene matches. Germline values: CDR1 DFQATT, CDR2 SNEGSKA (reference sequence). CDR3 sequence: CSAPKTGWDSPLHF. The CDR3, as DNA: TGCAGTGCTCCAAAGACAGGGTGGGATTCACCCCTCCACTTT.

V usage is TRBV29-1 and J usage is TRBJ1-4; D uncertain. CDR1 is SQVTM, CDR2 ANQGSEA, per germline. The CDR3 extends over 14 amino acids. Deletions cut 6 bases from V and 3 bases from J, with 14 bases between. In nucleotides, the CDR3 is TGCAGCGTGCGACCCAGGTTGGCTAATGAAAAACTGTTTTTT. It is translated as CSVRPRLANEKLFF.

This clonotype was counted at least ten times. The chain recombines TRBV13 with TRBJ2-7, with a tentative D call TRBD2 (6 bases). The CDR3 is made up of 14 amino acids. Germline CDR1 and CDR2: PRHDT and FYEKMQ (reference sequence). Trimming removed 6 bases at V and 3 bases at J, with 15 bases between. The CDR3 loop reads CASSSRTTLYEQYF. CDR3 nucleotide sequence: TGTGCCAGCAGTTCCCGGACTACACTCTACGAGCAGTACTTC.